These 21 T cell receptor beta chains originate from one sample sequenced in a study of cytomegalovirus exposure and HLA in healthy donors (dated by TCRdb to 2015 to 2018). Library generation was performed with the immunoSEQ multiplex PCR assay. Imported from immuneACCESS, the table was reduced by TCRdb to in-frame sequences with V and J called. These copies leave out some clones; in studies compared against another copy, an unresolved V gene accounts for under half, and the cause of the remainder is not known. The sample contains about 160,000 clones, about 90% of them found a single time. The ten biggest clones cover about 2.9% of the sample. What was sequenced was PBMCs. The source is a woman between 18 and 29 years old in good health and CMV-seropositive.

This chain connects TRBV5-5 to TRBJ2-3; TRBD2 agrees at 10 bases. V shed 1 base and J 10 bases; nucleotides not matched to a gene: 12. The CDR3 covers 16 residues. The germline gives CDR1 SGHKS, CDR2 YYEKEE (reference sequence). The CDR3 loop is CASSLYGGTSAPAQYF. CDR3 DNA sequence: TGTGCCAGCAGCTTGTATGGCGGGACTAGCGCTCCGGCGCAGTATTTT.

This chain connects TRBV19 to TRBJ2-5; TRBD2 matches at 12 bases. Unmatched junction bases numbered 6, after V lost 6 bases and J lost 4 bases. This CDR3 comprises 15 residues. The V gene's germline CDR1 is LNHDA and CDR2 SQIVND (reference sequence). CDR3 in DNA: TGTGCCAGTAGCAGTACGGGACTAGCGGGAGAGACCCAGTACTTC. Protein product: CASSSTGLAGETQYF.

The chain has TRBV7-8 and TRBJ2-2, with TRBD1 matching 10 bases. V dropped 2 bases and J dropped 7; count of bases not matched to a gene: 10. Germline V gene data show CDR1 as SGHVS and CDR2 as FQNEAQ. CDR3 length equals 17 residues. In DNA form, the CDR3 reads TGTGCCAGCAGCTTAAGGCCGGGACAGGGGATGAACGGGGAGCTGTTTTTT. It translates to CASSLRPGQGMNGELFF.

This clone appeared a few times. The CDR3 region has the DNA TGTGCCAGCAGCTCGGGACAGTCCAACTATGGCTACACCTTC. It yields the protein CASSSGQSNYGYTF. J is TRBJ1-2 and V is TRBV11-2; TRBD1 matches 7 bases. The CDR3 has 14 residues. The ends lost 4 bases at V and 2 bases at J; junction bases unmatched: 4. The V gene's germline CDR1 is SGHAT and CDR2 FQNNGV.

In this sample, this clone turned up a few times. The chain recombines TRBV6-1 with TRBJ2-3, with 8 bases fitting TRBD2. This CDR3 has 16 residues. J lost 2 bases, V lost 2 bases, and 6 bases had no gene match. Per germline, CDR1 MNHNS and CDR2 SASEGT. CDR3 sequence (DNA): TGTGCCAGCAGTGAATGGGGTAGCGGGGACACAGATACGCAGTATTTT. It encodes CASSEWGSGDTDTQYF.

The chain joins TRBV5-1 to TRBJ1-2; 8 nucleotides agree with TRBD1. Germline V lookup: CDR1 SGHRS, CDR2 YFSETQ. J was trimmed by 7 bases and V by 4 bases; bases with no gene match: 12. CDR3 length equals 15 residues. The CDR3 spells CASSATGDETIGYTF. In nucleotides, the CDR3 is TGCGCCAGCAGCGCGACAGGGGATGAAACTATTGGCTACACCTTC.

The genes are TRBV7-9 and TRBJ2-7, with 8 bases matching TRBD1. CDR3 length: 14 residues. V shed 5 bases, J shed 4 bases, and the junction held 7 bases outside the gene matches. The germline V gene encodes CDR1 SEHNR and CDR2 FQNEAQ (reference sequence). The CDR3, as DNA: TGTGCCAGCAGCCTGACAGGGGAGGTTTACGAGCAGTACTTC. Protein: CASSLTGEVYEQYF.

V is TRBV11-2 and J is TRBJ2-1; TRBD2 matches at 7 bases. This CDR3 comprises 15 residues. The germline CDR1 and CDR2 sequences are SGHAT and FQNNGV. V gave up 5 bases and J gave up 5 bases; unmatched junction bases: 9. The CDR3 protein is CASSRVTGGHNEQFF. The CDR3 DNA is TGTGCCAGCAGCCGCGTGACGGGAGGACACAATGAGCAGTTCTTC.

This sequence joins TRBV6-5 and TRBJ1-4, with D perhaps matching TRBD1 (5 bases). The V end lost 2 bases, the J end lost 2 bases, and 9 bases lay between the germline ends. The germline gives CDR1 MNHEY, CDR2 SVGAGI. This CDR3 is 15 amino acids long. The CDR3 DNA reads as TGTGCCAGCAGTTACGACGGGGGGACTAATGAAAAACTGTTTTTT. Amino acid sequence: CASSYDGGTNEKLFF.

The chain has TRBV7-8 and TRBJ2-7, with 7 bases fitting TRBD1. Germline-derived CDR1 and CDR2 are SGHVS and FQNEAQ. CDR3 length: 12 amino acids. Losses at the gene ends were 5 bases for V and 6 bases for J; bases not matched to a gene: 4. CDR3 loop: CASSPNRGEQYF. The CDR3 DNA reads TGTGCCAGCAGCCCGAACAGGGGCGAGCAGTACTTC.

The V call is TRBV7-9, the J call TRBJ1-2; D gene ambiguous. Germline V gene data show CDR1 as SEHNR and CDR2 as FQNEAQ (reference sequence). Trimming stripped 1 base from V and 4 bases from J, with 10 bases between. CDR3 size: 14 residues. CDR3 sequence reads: CASSLGEPLYGYTF. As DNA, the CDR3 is TGTGCCAGCAGCTTAGGCGAACCGCTCTATGGCTACACCTTC.

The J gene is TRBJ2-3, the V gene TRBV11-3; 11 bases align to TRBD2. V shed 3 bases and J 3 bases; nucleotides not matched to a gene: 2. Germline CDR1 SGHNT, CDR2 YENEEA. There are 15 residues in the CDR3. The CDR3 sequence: CASSFTSGGTDTQYF. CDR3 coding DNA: TGTGCCAGCAGCTTTACTAGCGGGGGAACAGATACGCAGTATTTT.

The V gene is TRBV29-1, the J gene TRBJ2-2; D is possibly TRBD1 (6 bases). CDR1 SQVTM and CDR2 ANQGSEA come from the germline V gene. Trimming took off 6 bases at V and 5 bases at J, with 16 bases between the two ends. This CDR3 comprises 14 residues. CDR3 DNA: TGCAGCGTGGCGGTGGCAGGGGTTACCGGGGAGCTGTTTTTT. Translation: CSVAVAGVTGELFF.

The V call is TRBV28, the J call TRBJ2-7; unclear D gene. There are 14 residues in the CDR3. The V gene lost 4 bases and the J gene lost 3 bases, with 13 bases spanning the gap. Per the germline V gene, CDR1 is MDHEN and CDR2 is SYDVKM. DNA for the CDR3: TGTGCCAGCAGTTCCCCAGGTGAATTCTACGAGCAGTACTTC. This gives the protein CASSSPGEFYEQYF.

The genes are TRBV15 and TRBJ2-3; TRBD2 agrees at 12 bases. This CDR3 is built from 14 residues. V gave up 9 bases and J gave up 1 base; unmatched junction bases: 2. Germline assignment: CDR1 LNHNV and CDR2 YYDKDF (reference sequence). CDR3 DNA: TGTGCCACGAGACTAGCGGGAGGCACAGATACGCAGTATTTT. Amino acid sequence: CATRLAGGTDTQYF.

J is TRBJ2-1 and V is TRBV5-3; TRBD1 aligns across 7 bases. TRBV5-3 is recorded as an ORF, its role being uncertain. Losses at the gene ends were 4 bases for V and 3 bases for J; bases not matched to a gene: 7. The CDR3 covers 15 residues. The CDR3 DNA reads TGTGCCAGAAGCCACCCAGGGGGTCTCTACAATGAGCAGTTCTTC. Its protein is CARSHPGGLYNEQFF.

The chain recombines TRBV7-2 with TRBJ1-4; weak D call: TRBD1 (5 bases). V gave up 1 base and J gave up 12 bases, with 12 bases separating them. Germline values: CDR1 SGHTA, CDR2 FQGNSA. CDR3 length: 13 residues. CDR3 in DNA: TGTGCCAGCAGCTTAGAGGGCAGGGCGGAACTGTTTTTT. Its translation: CASSLEGRAELFF. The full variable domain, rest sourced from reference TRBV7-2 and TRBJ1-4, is GAGVSQSPSNKVTEKGKDVELRCDPISGHTALYWYRQSLGQGLEFLIYFQGNSAPDKSGLPSDRFSAERTGGSVSTLTIQRTQQEDSAVYLCASSLEGRAELFFGSGTQLSVL.

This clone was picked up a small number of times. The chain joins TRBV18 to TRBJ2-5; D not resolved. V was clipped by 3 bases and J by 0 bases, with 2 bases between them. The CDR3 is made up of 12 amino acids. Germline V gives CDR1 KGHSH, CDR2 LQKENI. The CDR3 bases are TGTGCCAGCTCACCCAACCAAGAGACCCAGTACTTC. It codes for CASSPNQETQYF.

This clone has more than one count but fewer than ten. The CDR3 here is CASSLDTGDTQYF. CDR3 coding DNA: TGTGCCAGCAGCTTAGATACCGGTGATACGCAGTATTTT. The genes are TRBV7-7 and TRBJ2-3, with D unresolved. V shed 1 base and J shed 6 bases, with 8 bases lying between them. The CDR3 covers 13 residues. Germline V gives CDR1 SSHAT, CDR2 FNYEAQ (reference sequence). The variable domain in full, completed from reference TRBV7-7 and TRBJ2-3, reads GAGVSQSPRYKVTKRGQDVTLRCDPISSHATLYWYQQALGQGPEFLTYFNYEAQPDKSGLPSDRFSAERPEGSISTLTIQRTEQRDSAMYRCASSLDTGDTQYFGPGTRLTVL.

The CDR3 spells CASSETVLLNTEAFF. CDR3 coding DNA: TGTGCCAGCAGCGAGACAGTCCTTTTGAACACTGAAGCTTTCTTT. The chain recombines TRBV6-1 with TRBJ1-1; weak D call: TRBD1 (5 bases). The CDR3 is 15 amino acids. V lost 6 bases and J lost 0, with 14 bases in between. Germline V lookup: CDR1 MNHNS, CDR2 SASEGT.

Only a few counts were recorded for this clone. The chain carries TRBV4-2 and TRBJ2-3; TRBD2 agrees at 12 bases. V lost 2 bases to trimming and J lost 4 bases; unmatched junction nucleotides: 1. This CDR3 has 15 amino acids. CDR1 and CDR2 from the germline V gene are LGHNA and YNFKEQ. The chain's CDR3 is CASSQRLAGADTQYF. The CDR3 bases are TGTGCCAGCAGCCAAAGACTAGCGGGAGCAGATACGCAGTATTTT.